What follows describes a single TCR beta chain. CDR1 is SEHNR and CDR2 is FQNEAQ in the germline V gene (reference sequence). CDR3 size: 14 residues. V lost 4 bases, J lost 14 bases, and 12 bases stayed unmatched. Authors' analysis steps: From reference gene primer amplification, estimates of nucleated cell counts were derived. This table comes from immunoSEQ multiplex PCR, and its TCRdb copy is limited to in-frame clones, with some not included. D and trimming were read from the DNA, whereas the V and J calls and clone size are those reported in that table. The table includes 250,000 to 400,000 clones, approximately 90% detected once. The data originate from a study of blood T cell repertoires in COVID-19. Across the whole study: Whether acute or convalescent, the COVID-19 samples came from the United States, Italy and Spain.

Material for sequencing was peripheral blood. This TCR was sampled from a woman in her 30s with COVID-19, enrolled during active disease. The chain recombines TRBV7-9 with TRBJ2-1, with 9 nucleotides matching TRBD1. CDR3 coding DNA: TGTGCCAGCAGCTGGGGACAGGGCGGATCCCAGAAGTTCTTC. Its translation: CASSWGQGGSQKFF.